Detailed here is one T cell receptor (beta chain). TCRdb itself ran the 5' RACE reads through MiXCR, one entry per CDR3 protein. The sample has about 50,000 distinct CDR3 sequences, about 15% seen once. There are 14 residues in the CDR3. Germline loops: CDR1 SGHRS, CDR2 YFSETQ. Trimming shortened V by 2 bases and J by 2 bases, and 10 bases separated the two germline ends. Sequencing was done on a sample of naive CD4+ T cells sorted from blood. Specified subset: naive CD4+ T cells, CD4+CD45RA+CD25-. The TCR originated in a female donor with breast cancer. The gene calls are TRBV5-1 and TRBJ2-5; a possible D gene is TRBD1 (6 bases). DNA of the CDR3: TGCGCCAGCAGCTTTCCAGGGACACAAGAGACCCAGTACTTC. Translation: CASSFPGTQETQYF. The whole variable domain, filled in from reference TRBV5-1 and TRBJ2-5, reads KAGVTQTPRYLIKTRGQQVTLSCSPISGHRSVSWYQQTPGQGLQFLFEYFSETQRNKGNFPGRFSGRQFSNSRSEMNVSTLELGDSALYLCASSFPGTQETQYFGPGTRLLVL.